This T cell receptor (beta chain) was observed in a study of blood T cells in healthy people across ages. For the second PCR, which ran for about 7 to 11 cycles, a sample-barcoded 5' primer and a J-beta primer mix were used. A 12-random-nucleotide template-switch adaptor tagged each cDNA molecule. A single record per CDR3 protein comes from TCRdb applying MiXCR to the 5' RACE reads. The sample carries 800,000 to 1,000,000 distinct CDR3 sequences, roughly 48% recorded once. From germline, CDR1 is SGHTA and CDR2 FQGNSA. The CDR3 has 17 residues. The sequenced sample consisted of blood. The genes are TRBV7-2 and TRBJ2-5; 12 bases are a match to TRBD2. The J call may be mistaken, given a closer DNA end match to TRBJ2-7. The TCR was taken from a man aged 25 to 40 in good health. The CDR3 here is CASSAEVLAGGRNEQYF. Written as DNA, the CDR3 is TGTGCCAGCAGCGCAGAGGTCCTAGCGGGGGGGCGAAACGAGCAGTACTTC.